The T cell receptor (beta chain) under discussion was sequenced for a study of T cells in Graves' hyperthyroidism and ophthalmopathy. Study-wide points: For ophthalmopathy, model prediction preceded onset by a median approximately 6 months.

Among the patients, aged 18 to 65, hyperthyroidism was newly diagnosed and had lasted under 2 months. Extraction of PBMCs used roughly 9.4 ml of fresh peripheral blood. Researchers amplified the TCR beta CDR3 regions from RNA transcripts. With the HTBI primer set, the TCR CDR3 went through a first round of RT-PCR. Each CDR3 protein gets one entry after TCRdb re-called the multiplex PCR reads with MiXCR. Here the sample spans around 300,000 distinct CDR3 sequences, roughly 15% being singletons. As concerns this clonotype: What it binds is unknown.

This TCR was sampled from a woman aged 45 to 65 with Graves' hyperthyroidism that later progressed to Graves' ophthalmopathy. Source material: blood.

The CDR3 region is CASSQGQGVDGYTF. As DNA, the CDR3 is TGCGCCAGCAGCCAAGGACAGGGGGTAGATGGCTACACCTTC. The rearrangement uses TRBV4-1 and TRBJ1-2; 9 bases fit TRBD1. Germline V gives CDR1 MGHRA, CDR2 YSYEKL. J gave up 6 bases and V 1 base, and 3 bases lay outside the gene matches. CDR3 length equals 14 residues.